This TCR beta chain was recovered during a study of PD-1 blockade in classical Hodgkin lymphoma. Study-wide findings and caveats: Compared with baseline, CD4+ but not CD8+ TCR diversity had risen significantly by C4D1.

Concerning this clone itself: The antigen is not known.

Libraries were prepared by immunoSEQ multiplex PCR; TCRdb keeps only in-frame clonotypes and omits some of them. The data hold nearly 55,000 clones, with over 70% observed a single time. The CDR3 totals 14 residues. Trimming left V 5 bases short and J 6 bases short, with 14 bases between. CDR1 and CDR2 (germline): MNHEY, SVGAGI. Every patient relapsed after autologous stem cell transplantation, and brentuximab vedotin exposure varied. This sample comprised peripheral blood mononuclear cells (PBMCs), obtained at baseline. The TCR originated in a human donor with classical Hodgkin lymphoma. The gene calls are TRBV6-5 and TRBJ2-1, with TRBD1 as a possible D gene (6 bases). CDR3 nucleotide sequence: TGTGCCAGCAGTCAGGGGATTTGGTTCAATGAGCAGTTCTTC. This gives the protein CASSQGIWFNEQFF.